These 6 T cell receptor beta chains were all obtained from the same sample, sequenced in a study of vaccination effects on CD4 cells after COVID-19. Their specific antigens are unknown. Generated by immunoSEQ multiplex PCR, the TCRdb table keeps only in-frame clones and is missing some. The sample holds around 55,000 clones, 55% to 75% seen once. Expansion of antigen-specific CD4+ T cells with viral peptide pools was carried out by the ViraFEST assay before sequencing. It was after approximately 11 days of culture that CD4+ T cells were isolated. Vaccinated participants had no history of SARS-CoV-2 infection and tested negative for nucleocapsid antibodies. This sample comprised CD4+ T cells from PBMCs cultured with SARS-CoV-2 spike peptides, obtained before COVID-19 vaccination. The receptors derive from a human donor who received a COVID-19 vaccine.

The genes are TRBV4-2 and TRBJ1-1; possible D gene TRBD1, 6 bases. CDR3 length: 14 amino acids. V lost 1 base, J lost 0 bases, and 6 bases lay in between. The germline V gene has CDR1 LGHNA and CDR2 YNFKEQ. The CDR3 region has the DNA TGTGCCAGCAGCCAAGGACAGGTGAACACTGAAGCTTTCTTT. It yields the protein CASSQGQVNTEAFF.

V and J are TRBV5-5 and TRBJ2-2; the D is unclear. CDR3 size: 16 residues. The V end was cut by 0 bases, the J end by 1 base, with 10 bases between. Germline CDR1 reads SGHKS; CDR2 reads YYEKEE (reference sequence). The CDR3 loop reads CASSLAGGMNTGELFF. DNA for the CDR3: TGTGCCAGCAGCTTGGCCGGCGGTATGAACACCGGGGAGCTGTTTTTT.

The V and J genes are TRBV9 and TRBJ2-5; 8 nucleotides agree with TRBD2. After removal of 0 bases from V and 5 bases from J, the junction contained 9 bases not matched to a gene. The CDR3 is made up of 16 amino acids. Germline CDR1 reads SGDLS; CDR2 reads YYNGEE. DNA for the CDR3: TGTGCCAGCAGCGTAGGTCCAGGCGGGGGGAGGGAGACCCAGTACTTC. Translated, it gives CASSVGPGGGRETQYF.

The rearrangement joins TRBV2 to TRBJ2-3; TRBD2 matches 12 bases. V was pared by 10 bases and J by 4 bases, with 6 bases of the junction left unmatched. The CDR3 consists of 14 residues. The germline V gene encodes CDR1 SNHLY and CDR2 FYNNEI. This chain's CDR3 is CATPTSGGPDTQYF. CDR3 DNA sequence: TGTGCCACTCCGACTAGCGGGGGCCCAGATACGCAGTATTTT.

This clone was recorded only once. The chain recombines TRBV6-5 with TRBJ1-3; D is unresolved. The CDR3 spans 15 residues. The germline V gene has CDR1 MNHEY and CDR2 SVGAGI. V lost 4 bases and J lost 2, with 12 bases in between. CDR3 in DNA: TGTGCCAGCAGTTTCGATCGGGCCGCTGGAAACACCATATATTTT. Amino acid sequence: CASSFDRAAGNTIYF.

This clone showed up just once. The chain links TRBV4-1 to TRBJ1-5; weak D call: TRBD1 (5 bases). The germline V and J ends were trimmed by 4 bases and 7 bases, with 11 bases remaining between them. The germline CDR1 and CDR2 sequences are MGHRA and YSYEKL. This CDR3 comprises 13 residues. The DNA for the CDR3 is TGCGCCAGCAGCCGGGGGGAGGCACAGCCCCAGCATTTT. This gives the protein CASSRGEAQPQHF.